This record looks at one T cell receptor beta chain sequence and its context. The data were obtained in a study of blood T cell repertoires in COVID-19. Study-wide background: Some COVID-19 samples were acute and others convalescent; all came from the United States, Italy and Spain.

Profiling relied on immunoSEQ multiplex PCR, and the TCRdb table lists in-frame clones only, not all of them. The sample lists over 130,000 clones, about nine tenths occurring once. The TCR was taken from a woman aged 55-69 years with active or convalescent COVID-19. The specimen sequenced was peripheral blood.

The CDR3 reads CASSTNTGGTEAFF. In DNA form, the CDR3 reads TGTGCCAGCTCAACTAATACAGGGGGCACTGAAGCTTTCTTT. This chain joins TRBV18 and TRBJ1-1; TRBD1 aligns across 8 bases. The V and J ends lost 5 bases and 4 bases, in that order; junction bases with no gene match: 6. The germline gives CDR1 KGHSH, CDR2 LQKENI. The CDR3 covers 14 residues. The whole variable domain, filled in from reference TRBV18 and TRBJ1-1, reads NAGVMQNPRHLVRRRGQEARLRCSPMKGHSHVYWYRQLPEEGLKFMVYLQKENIIDESGMPKERFSAEFPKEGPSILRIQQVVRGDSAAYFCASSTNTGGTEAFFGQGTRLTVV.